This is a list of T cell receptor beta chains from one sample in a study of monozygotic twins with inflammatory bowel disease. TCRdb reanalyzed the 5' RACE reads, giving one entry per CDR3 protein sequence and no DNA. The sample shows under 130,000 distinct CDR3 sequences, and 1.9% sits with its ten largest clones. The sequenced sample consisted of blood. These receptors all stem from a human donor with ulcerative colitis or Crohn's disease, or a healthy co-twin of an affected twin (not recorded which). Both conserved end residues are part of each CDR3.

j_call v_call cdr3_aa
TRBJ2-3 TRBV15 CATSRARTTARGGDTQYF
TRBJ2-1 TRBV5-4 CASSHSRGGEQFF
TRBJ2-7 TRBV6-5 CASSYSFLDPYEQYF
TRBJ1-1 TRBV27 CASSSASVAAEAFF
TRBJ2-1 TRBV20-1 CSAMNTLPTRKVRNEQFF
TRBJ2-2 TRBV6-4 CASSDSGSTGRSGELFF
TRBJ2-1 TRBV11-1 CASSLAEGGWSDPGKQFF
TRBJ2-5 TRBV20-1 CSAREAGETQYF
TRBJ2-1 TRBV20-1 CSCLAGYNEQFF
TRBJ2-4 TRBV12-3/TRBV12-4 CASSPFLAKNIQYF
TRBJ1-3 TRBV5-1 CASSLVPGDPGSSGNTIYF
TRBJ2-3 TRBV7-2 CASSSWTDTDTQYF
TRBJ1-5 TRBV20-1 CSARAPLVGRRQPQHF
TRBJ2-3 TRBV7-6 CASSLCQGETTDTQYF
TRBJ2-6 TRBV5-1 CASSSGTVVSGANVLTF
TRBJ2-5 TRBV27 CASSSSLGATETQYF
TRBJ1-1 TRBV4-3 CASSRKTENTEAFF